A single sample is the source of the 21 T cell receptor beta chains below, sequenced in a study of CD8 T cell repertoires and HIV-1 epitope variants. For these receptors, no antigen is known. Some clones are missing from TCRdb's copy, which holds only in-frame ones; the method was immunoSEQ multiplex PCR. The table includes fewer than 5,500 clones, 65% detected once. Sequencing was done on a sample of cultured CD8+ T cells derived from PBMCs. These receptors were taken from a male donor with HIV.

This chain joins TRBV7-9 and TRBJ2-7, with D unresolved. V was cut by 1 base and J by 0 bases, with 4 bases left in between. CDR1 is SEHNR and CDR2 is FQNEAQ in the germline V gene (reference sequence). This CDR3 is 13 amino acids long. The CDR3: CASSLGDSYEQYF. In nucleotides, the CDR3 is TGTGCCAGCAGCTTAGGGGACTCCTACGAGCAGTACTTC.

The V call is TRBV5-1, the J call TRBJ2-6, with TRBD1 matching over 9 bases. V was clipped by 6 bases and J by 4 bases; unmatched bases: 17. This CDR3 has 19 amino acids. CDR1 SGHRS and CDR2 YFSETQ come from the germline V gene. CDR3 amino acids: CASKETGTGPPQGANVLTF. The DNA for the CDR3 is TGCGCCAGCAAGGAAACCGGGACAGGGCCCCCTCAGGGGGCCAACGTCCTGACTTTC.

The chain recombines TRBV6-5 with TRBJ2-2, with a tentative D call TRBD1 (5 bases). This CDR3 is built from 13 residues. The germline CDR1 and CDR2 sequences are MNHEY and SVGAGI. V was clipped by 8 bases and J by 9 bases, with 16 bases between them. The CDR3 spells CASLGQGMRELFF. For the CDR3, the DNA is TGTGCCAGCCTCGGGCAGGGTATGCGGGAGCTGTTTTTT.

The chain recombines TRBV7-8 with TRBJ1-4; TRBD1 aligns across 9 bases. The CDR3 contains 18 residues. Per the germline V gene, CDR1 is SGHVS and CDR2 is FQNEAQ. V trimming: 1 base; J trimming: 4 bases; junction bases outside the gene matches: 10. The CDR3 bases are TGTGCCAGCAGCTTAGGGGAGGACAGGGGCCGCCTTAATGAAAAACTGTTTTTT. Translation gives CASSLGEDRGRLNEKLFF.

The chain links TRBV5-4 to TRBJ2-1, with D hard to call. This CDR3 comprises 13 residues. CDR1 and CDR2 from the germline V gene are SGHNT and YYREEE (reference sequence). V dropped 5 bases and J dropped 5 bases, with 11 bases sitting between them. As DNA, the CDR3 is TGTGCCAGCAGACCTGACGTGAACAATGAGCAGTTCTTC. This encodes CASRPDVNNEQFF.

The V gene is TRBV28, the J gene TRBJ1-5; a weak D match, TRBD1 (6 bases). Trimming shortened V by 5 bases and J by 0 bases, and 14 bases separated the two germline ends. The length of the CDR3 is 16 residues. Germline V gene lookup returns CDR1 MDHEN and CDR2 SYDVKM. The CDR3 bases are TGTGCCAGCAGTCTGACAGGAGGAAATAGCAATCAGCCCCAGCATTTT. Translated: CASSLTGGNSNQPQHF.

V gene TRBV29-1 combines with J gene TRBJ2-1; the D is unclear. Trimming took 5 bases from V and 0 from J, leaving 11 bases between them. In germline, CDR1 is SQVTM, CDR2 ANQGSEA. The length of the CDR3 is 14 residues. The CDR3 DNA follows: TGCAGCGTTCTTTGGGTAAGCTCCTACAATGAGCAGTTCTTC. Amino acid sequence: CSVLWVSSYNEQFF.

This clone ranks as medium-sized. The chain carries TRBV29-1 and TRBJ2-3, with TRBD2 as a possible D gene (5 bases). V was shortened by 7 bases and J by 2 bases, with 16 bases between the two germline ends. The germline gives CDR1 SQVTM, CDR2 ANQGSEA. This CDR3 comprises 14 residues. CDR3 in amino acids: CSAAGTESTDTQYF. The DNA for the CDR3 is TGCAGCGCGGCGGGCACCGAGTCCACAGATACGCAGTATTTT.

As regards this clone: Relative to the germline gene, one junction end is altered; a read error may explain this. The rearrangement joins TRBV4-1 to TRBJ2-3; D is possibly TRBD1 (6 bases). Germline CDR1 reads MGHRA; CDR2 reads YSYEKL. This CDR3 is 13 amino acids long. The CDR3 protein is CASQGKGRDPQYF. The CDR3 coding sequence is TGCGCCTCCCAGGGGAAGGGGAGAGATCCGCAGTATTTT.

The rearrangement joins TRBV7-9 to TRBJ1-4; D gene uncertain. This CDR3 has 14 residues. V lost 8 bases to trimming and J lost 0 bases, with 10 bases between them. The germline V gene encodes CDR1 SEHNR and CDR2 FQNEAQ (reference sequence). CDR3 sequence: CASGPWTTNEKLFF. CDR3 nucleotide sequence: TGTGCCAGCGGACCATGGACAACTAATGAAAAACTGTTTTTT.

The chain combines TRBV11-2 with TRBJ1-1; no reliable D call. This CDR3 region has 11 residues. V was cut by 1 base and J by 8 bases, with 5 bases left in between. Germline V gene data show CDR1 as SGHAT and CDR2 as FQNNGV. In nucleotides, the CDR3 is TGTGCCAGCAGCTTAGGACTAGAAGCTTTCTTT. Amino acid sequence: CASSLGLEAFF. Full variable domain (remainder filled in from reference TRBV11-2 and TRBJ1-1): EAGVAQSPRYKIIEKRQSVAFWCNPISGHATLYWYQQILGQGPKLLIQFQNNGVVDDSQLPKDRFSAERLKGVDSTLKIQPAKLEDSAVYLCASSLGLEAFFGQGTRLTVV.

The V gene is TRBV5-6, the J gene TRBJ2-7; possible D gene TRBD2, 7 bases. CDR3 length equals 15 residues. The V end lost 2 bases, the J end lost 5 bases, and 17 bases lay between the germline ends. CDR1 is SGHDT and CDR2 is YYEEEE in the germline V gene. The CDR3 sequence is CASSFPGRGDNEQYF. For the CDR3, the DNA is TGTGCCAGCAGCTTTCCGGGACGGGGGGACAACGAGCAGTACTTC. The full variable domain, in which reference TRBV5-6 and TRBJ2-7 provide the parts outside the CDR3, is DAGVTQSPTHLIKTRGQQVTLRCSPKSGHDTVSWYQQALGQGPQFIFQYYEEEERQRGNFPDRFSGHQFPNYSSELNVNALLLGDSALYLCASSFPGRGDNEQYFGPGTRLTVT.

The V and J genes are TRBV25-1 and TRBJ2-7; 15 bases are shared with TRBD2. The CDR3 runs 17 residues. V shed 6 bases and J 5 bases; nucleotides not matched to a gene: 11. CDR1 and CDR2 (germline): MGHDK, SYGVNS. The CDR3 DNA follows: TGTGCCAGCAGCAGAACTAGGACTAGCGGGAGGGCCAACGAGCAGTACTTC. This codes for CASSRTRTSGRANEQYF.

The gene calls are TRBV7-8 and TRBJ1-5, with 9 bases identical to TRBD1. Germline CDR1 reads SGHVS; CDR2 reads FQNEAQ. CDR3 length equals 18 residues. The ends lost 0 bases at V and 6 bases at J; junction bases unmatched: 12. CDR3 sequence reads: CASSLAGATGGMGQPQHF. In DNA, the CDR3 is TGTGCCAGCAGCTTAGCCGGGGCCACAGGGGGCATGGGTCAGCCCCAGCATTTT.

CDR3 sequence reads: CASSLDREDVTEKLFF. Here the CDR3 DNA reads TGTGCCAGCAGCCTGGACAGGGAAGATGTGACGGAAAAACTGTTTTTT. The V and J genes are TRBV28 and TRBJ1-4, with 8 bases that match TRBD1. CDR1 MDHEN and CDR2 SYDVKM come from the germline V gene. This CDR3 is built from 16 residues. V shed 6 bases, J shed 8 bases, and the junction held 14 bases outside the gene matches.

CDR3 sequence (DNA): TGTGCCAGCAGACTCATTCAGGCCCAAGAGACCCAGTACTTC. Protein sequence: CASRLIQAQETQYF. The genes are TRBV28 and TRBJ2-5; no definite D call. This CDR3 is built from 14 residues. Trimming removed 6 bases from V and 1 base from J, with 12 bases in between. The germline gives CDR1 MDHEN, CDR2 SYDVKM.

This clone was detected a few times. The chain uses TRBV28 and TRBJ1-5; D not resolved. Trimming cost V 5 bases and J 0 bases, with 8 bases left between them. CDR1 and CDR2 from the germline V gene are MDHEN and SYDVKM. This CDR3 is 14 amino acids long. The CDR3 DNA reads TGTGCCAGCAGTCCCTCGAGTAGCAATCAGCCCCAGCATTTT. Amino acids: CASSPSSSNQPQHF.

The DNA for the CDR3 is TGTGCCAGCAGCTTAGTGGGAACTGAAAAACTGTTTTTT. Amino acid sequence: CASSLVGTEKLFF. The V call is TRBV7-9, the J call TRBJ1-4; D uncertain. The ends were cut back, 1 base at V and 7 bases at J, with 7 bases in the middle. The CDR3 is made up of 13 amino acids. Germline assignment: CDR1 SEHNR and CDR2 FQNEAQ (reference sequence).

This clone occurred a few times. The chain has TRBV13 and TRBJ1-2; 7 positions agree with TRBD1. Germline lookup yields CDR1 PRHDT and CDR2 FYEKMQ (reference sequence). V shed 1 base and J 4 bases; nucleotides not matched to a gene: 3. This CDR3 is built from 14 residues. DNA for the CDR3: TGTGCCAGCAGCTTAGCAGGGGGGGTCTATGGCTACACCTTC. As protein: CASSLAGGVYGYTF.

This clone was counted a few times. This chain links TRBV7-9 with TRBJ2-2; D is unclear. CDR3 size: 12 residues. Per germline, CDR1 SEHNR and CDR2 FQNEAQ (reference sequence). V lost 5 bases to trimming and J lost 7 bases, with 8 bases between them. The CDR3 sequence is CASSLQDGELFF. DNA of the CDR3: TGTGCCAGCAGCCTTCAGGACGGGGAGCTGTTTTTT.

The CDR3 region has the DNA TGTGCCAGCAGCTCGACAGGGGGCGCAGGTGAAAAACTGTTTTTT. Its translation: CASSSTGGAGEKLFF. The chain recombines TRBV5-4 with TRBJ1-4; 10 nucleotides agree with TRBD1. The length of the CDR3 is 15 residues. CDR1 is SGHNT and CDR2 is YYREEE in the germline V gene (reference sequence). V lost 3 bases and J lost 7; bases outside the gene matches: 6.